A single sample gave rise to the 14 T cell receptor beta chains below, sequenced in a study of blood T cells in healthy people across ages (dated by TCRdb to the mid-2010s). To prepare the library, 5' RACE was applied. The instrument given in TCRdb is Illumina HiSeq 2500. A second PCR of roughly 7 to 11 cycles was performed with a sample-barcoded 5' primer and a J-beta primer mix. TCRdb itself trimmed the public reads at Q25 with fastp, ran MiXCR and retained productive beta chains. One record per CDR3 amino acid sequence lists the most common genes and DNA. Recorded for this sample are about 680,000 distinct CDR3 sequences; about 52% of them occurred a single time. The ten largest make up roughly a third of the sample. Sequenced: blood. Every receptor here comes from an older woman in good health.

V gene TRBV25-1 combines with J gene TRBJ2-2; possibly TRBD1 for D (5 bases). The CDR3 has 14 amino acids. Germline V CDR1 and CDR2: MGHDK, SYGVNS. V was clipped by 4 bases and J by 4 bases, with 10 bases between them. The CDR3 DNA is TGTGCCAGCAGTGGTAGGGGCGGCACCGGGGAGCTGTTTTTT. This sequence encodes CASSGRGGTGELFF. Supplemented by reference TRBV25-1 and TRBJ2-2, the full variable domain reads EADIYQTPRYLVIGTGKKITLECSQTMGHDKMYWYQQDPGMELHLIHYSYGVNSTEKGDLSSESTVSRIRTEHFPLTLESARPSHTSQYLCASSGRGGTGELFFGEGSRLTVL.

This clonotype was recorded only once. As the CDR3 is not closed by the conserved phenylalanine or tryptophan, this likely results from a read error. V and J are TRBV20-1 and TRBJ1-4; 10 bases match TRBD1. The CDR3 covers 16 residues. V shed 7 bases and J 0 bases; nucleotides not matched to a gene: 8. Germline loops: CDR1 DFQATT, CDR2 SNEGSKA (reference sequence). This CDR3 is CSGMTGGPTTNEKLFS. CDR3 nucleotide sequence: TGCAGTGGGATGACAGGGGGCCCTACAACTAATGAAAAACTGTTTTCT.

In DNA, the CDR3 is TGTGCCAGCAGTATAAGTGCGGGGGGACCTGACGAGCAGTACTTC. It specifies CASSISAGGPDEQYF. The genes are TRBV7-3 and TRBJ2-7, with 8 bases that match TRBD2. CDR3 length: 15 residues. V trimming: 6 bases; J trimming: 5 bases; junction bases outside the gene matches: 12. CDR1 and CDR2 from the germline V gene are SGHTA and FQGTGA.

The chain is built from TRBV6-5 and TRBJ1-3; D is possibly TRBD1 (6 bases). The CDR3 is made up of 14 amino acids. V dropped 6 bases and J dropped 1 base, with 10 bases sitting between them. Germline CDR1 MNHEY, CDR2 SVGAGI. This CDR3 reads CASRAQGSGNTIYF. CDR3 in DNA: TGTGCCAGCAGAGCTCAGGGGTCTGGAAACACCATATATTTT.

The gene calls are TRBV2 and TRBJ2-5; D is perhaps TRBD1 or TRBD2 (5 bases each). CDR1 and CDR2 (germline): SNHLY, FYNNEI. CDR3 length equals 16 residues. Deletions cut 3 bases from V and 0 bases from J, with 14 bases between. CDR3 sequence reads: CASSDSGPTDQETQYF. The CDR3 DNA is TGTGCCAGCAGTGACTCGGGGCCCACGGACCAAGAGACCCAGTACTTC.

The chain has TRBV16 and TRBJ2-7; 7 bases line up with TRBD1. The CDR3 is made up of 15 amino acids. With 0 bases clipped from V and 6 bases from J, the junction kept 8 bases outside the gene matches. Germline V gene lookup returns CDR1 KGHSY and CDR2 FQNENV. The CDR3 region is CASSQSGTGVFEQYF. The DNA for the CDR3 is TGTGCCAGCAGCCAATCCGGAACAGGGGTTTTCGAGCAGTACTTC.

The V and J genes are TRBV20-1 and TRBJ2-1; weak D call: TRBD2 (5 bases). Trimming took off 3 bases at V and 4 bases at J, with 13 bases between the two ends. The CDR3 spans 14 residues. CDR1 and CDR2 from the germline V gene are DFQATT and SNEGSKA (reference sequence). CDR3 sequence: CSARDSSLYNEQFF. The CDR3 coding sequence is TGCAGTGCTAGGGATTCTAGCCTTTACAATGAGCAGTTCTTC.

This chain uses TRBV5-1 with TRBJ2-1; 10 bases align to TRBD1. The CDR3 extends over 14 amino acids. Germline V gene sequence: CDR1 SGHRS, CDR2 YFSETQ. J gave up 4 bases and V 7 bases, and 5 bases lay outside the gene matches. CDR3 nucleotides: TGCGCCAGCCATGGACAGGGGGAGTACAATGAGCAGTTCTTC. It is translated as CASHGQGEYNEQFF.

The J gene is TRBJ2-1, the V gene TRBV7-9, with 13 bases lining up with TRBD2. The V gene's germline CDR1 is SEHNR and CDR2 FQNEAQ (reference sequence). This CDR3 contains 18 residues. V was pared by 4 bases and J by 2 bases, with 8 bases of the junction left unmatched. The CDR3 coding sequence is TGTGCCAGCAGCTCCTCCGCCGGGACTAGCGGGACCTACAATGAGCAGTTCTTC. Translating gives CASSSSAGTSGTYNEQFF.

V and J are TRBV5-1 and TRBJ2-1; 8 bases match TRBD1. Germline CDR1 reads SGHRS; CDR2 reads YFSETQ. V trimming: 4 bases; J trimming: 6 bases; junction bases outside the gene matches: 3. CDR3 length: 13 residues. The DNA for the CDR3 is TGCGCCAGCAGCCCCGGACAGGGCAATGAGCAGTTCTTC. Translation: CASSPGQGNEQFF.

The CDR3 DNA follows: TGCGCCAGCAGCTTGGAGGCTAGCGCCCTCACAGATACGCAGTATTTT. Its translation: CASSLEASALTDTQYF. The J gene is TRBJ2-3, the V gene TRBV5-1; maybe TRBD2 (6 bases). CDR1 is SGHRS and CDR2 is YFSETQ in the germline V gene. V was trimmed by 0 bases and J by 2 bases, leaving 13 bases between them. The CDR3 runs to 16 residues.

This clonotype was seen only a few times. V usage is TRBV6-6 and J usage is TRBJ2-5, with D uncertain. V was pared by 7 bases and J by 1 base, with 13 bases between. CDR1 MNHNY and CDR2 SVGAGI come from the germline V gene (reference sequence). There are 14 residues in the CDR3. The CDR3, as DNA: TGTGCCAGCATGTTTGGCAGGTCCCAAGAGACCCAGTACTTC. Translated, it gives CASMFGRSQETQYF.

CDR3 DNA: TGTGCCAGCAGAAAAGACGGGACAGGGGCTGGCTACACCTTC. Its translation is CASRKDGTGAGYTF. The rearrangement links TRBV11-2 to TRBJ1-2, with 10 bases fitting TRBD1. The CDR3 length is 14 residues. The V and J ends lost 6 bases and 7 bases, in that order; junction bases with no gene match: 8. Germline V gives CDR1 SGHAT, CDR2 FQNNGV.

The V gene is TRBV28, the J gene TRBJ2-7; tentatively, D is TRBD1 (6 bases). The CDR3 length is 14 residues. CDR1 is MDHEN, CDR2 SYDVKM, per germline. V was shortened by 6 bases and J by 2 bases, with 14 bases between the two germline ends. This CDR3 reads CASSPRDIAYEQYF. The CDR3, as DNA: TGTGCCAGCAGCCCCCGGGACATAGCCTACGAGCAGTACTTC.